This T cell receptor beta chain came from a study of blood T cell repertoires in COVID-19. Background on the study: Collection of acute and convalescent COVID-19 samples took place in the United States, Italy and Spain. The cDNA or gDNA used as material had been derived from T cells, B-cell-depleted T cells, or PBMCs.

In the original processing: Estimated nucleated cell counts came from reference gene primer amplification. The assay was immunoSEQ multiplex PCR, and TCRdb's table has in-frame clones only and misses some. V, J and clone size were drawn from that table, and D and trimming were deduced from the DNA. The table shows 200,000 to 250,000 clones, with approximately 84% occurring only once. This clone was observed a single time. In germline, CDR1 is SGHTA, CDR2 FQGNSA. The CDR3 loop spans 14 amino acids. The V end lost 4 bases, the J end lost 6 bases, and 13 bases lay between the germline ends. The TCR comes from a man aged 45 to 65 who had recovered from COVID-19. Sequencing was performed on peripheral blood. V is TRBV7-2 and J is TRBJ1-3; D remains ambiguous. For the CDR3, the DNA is TGTGCCAGCAGCTCTTCGGGGTCCCAAAACACCATATATTTT. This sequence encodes CASSSSGSQNTIYF.